This TCR beta chain was sequenced during a study of CD8 T cells in Susac syndrome. Per the germline V gene, CDR1 is SGDLS and CDR2 is YYNGEE. CDR3 size: 16 residues. Trimming removed 3 bases from V and 8 bases from J, with 20 bases in between. cDNA came from roughly 0.53 to 1 ug RNA primed by random hexamers. Amplification of TCR beta CDR3 by immunoSEQ multiplex PCR spanned 54 Vbeta and 13 Jbeta. MiXCR, applied by TCRdb to the immunoSEQ multiplex PCR reads, yields one record per CDR3 protein. The sample lists 300,000 to 350,000 distinct CDR3 sequences; about 91% were seen once. In blood CD8+ and CD4+ T cells, TCR beta underwent sequencing. The TEMRA cells underwent FACS enrichment, while the CD8+ and CD4+ T cells underwent negative isolation.

The sample consisted of CD4+ T cells from PBMCs. The sequence derives from a human donor with multiple sclerosis. The V gene is TRBV9, the J gene TRBJ1-4; perhaps TRBD1 as D (5 bases). CDR3 protein: CASSGYGAGEKEKLFF. CDR3 nucleotide sequence: TGTGCCAGCAGCGGATATGGGGCGGGGGAAAAAGAAAAACTGTTTTTT.